Listed below are T cell receptor beta chains from one sample, sequenced in a study of blood T cell repertoires in COVID-19. Profiled with immunoSEQ multiplex PCR; TCRdb holds only in-frame clones, not every one. The sample has about 350,000 clones, roughly 87% seen once. Sequencing was performed on peripheral blood. The receptors were sampled from a woman aged 60-70 years with COVID-19, enrolled during active disease. Each CDR3 is given with its conserved first and last residue. Each record gives: V gene, clone size, CDR3 length, J gene, D gene, CDR3 DNA, CDR3 protein. D genes are given only for firm matches. Where a row states a size, it is once, few, many or the class of an expanded clone; other rows omit it.

v_gene: TRBV18
abundance: NA
len: 19
j_gene: TRBJ1-3
d_gene: TRBD1
CDR3nt: TGTGCCAGCTCACCACCGAGGGCAGGGGGCCCGTACTCTGGAAACACCATATATTTT
CDR3aa: CASSPPRAGGPYSGNTIYF

v_gene: TRBV2
abundance: NA
len: 14
j_gene: TRBJ1-3
d_gene: NA
CDR3nt: TGTGCCAGCAGTATACAGGGTAAACAGGACACCATATATTTT
CDR3aa: CASSIQGKQDTIYF

v_gene: TRBV6-6
abundance: NA
len: 13
j_gene: TRBJ2-5
d_gene: NA
CDR3nt: TGTGCCAGCCACAAAAACAGGGAAGAGACCCAGTACTTC
CDR3aa: CASHKNREETQYF

v_gene: TRBV11-3
abundance: NA
len: 14
j_gene: TRBJ2-1
d_gene: TRBD2
CDR3nt: TGTGCCAGCAGCGGACTAGCGGGGGGCGGTGAGCAGTTCTTC
CDR3aa: CASSGLAGGGEQFF

v_gene: TRBV7-8
abundance: NA
len: 12
j_gene: TRBJ1-2
d_gene: NA
CDR3nt: TGTGCCAGCAGCTTAGCAGGGGAAGGCTACACCTTC
CDR3aa: CASSLAGEGYTF

v_gene: TRBV5-5
abundance: NA
len: 17
j_gene: TRBJ2-2
d_gene: NA
CDR3nt: TGTGCCAGCAGCCTGAGACAGGTTCGTGCGAACACCGGGGAGCTGTTTTTT
CDR3aa: CASSLRQVRANTGELFF

v_gene: TRBV5-6
abundance: NA
len: 16
j_gene: TRBJ1-3
d_gene: TRBD1
CDR3nt: TGTGCCAGCAGCGTTCGGACAGGGGGACCTGGAAACACCATATATTTT
CDR3aa: CASSVRTGGPGNTIYF

v_gene: TRBV5-1
abundance: NA
len: 14
j_gene: TRBJ1-2
d_gene: TRBD1
CDR3nt: TGCGCCAGCAGCTCGCAGGGGGCCGTATATGGCTACACCTTC
CDR3aa: CASSSQGAVYGYTF

v_gene: TRBV7-3
abundance: NA
len: 14
j_gene: TRBJ2-1
d_gene: NA
CDR3nt: TGTGCCAGCAGCTTAGGCGGAAAACACAATGAGCAGTTCTTC
CDR3aa: CASSLGGKHNEQFF

v_gene: TRBV3-1/TRBV3-2
abundance: NA
len: 15
j_gene: TRBJ2-7
d_gene: NA
CDR3nt: TGTGCCAGCAGCCCCCAGGGAGGTCCCTCCTACGAGCAGTACTTC
CDR3aa: CASSPQGGPSYEQYF

v_gene: TRBV30
abundance: NA
len: 15
j_gene: TRBJ1-6
d_gene: NA
CDR3nt: TGTGCCTGGAGTGTTCTGGGGACTTATAATTCACCCCTCCACTTT
CDR3aa: CAWSVLGTYNSPLHF

v_gene: TRBV5-1
abundance: NA
len: 14
j_gene: TRBJ1-2
d_gene: NA
CDR3nt: TGCGCCAGCAGCCCAGCGGACTTGAACTATGGCTACACCTTC
CDR3aa: CASSPADLNYGYTF

v_gene: TRBV19
abundance: NA
len: 16
j_gene: TRBJ2-1
d_gene: NA
CDR3nt: TGTGCCAGTAGTATAGATTTACTGAGGCGGGGTGGTGAGCAGTTCTTC
CDR3aa: CASSIDLLRRGGEQFF

v_gene: TRBV5-6
abundance: NA
len: 11
j_gene: TRBJ2-1
d_gene: NA
CDR3nt: TGTGCCAGCAGCTTGATCGGTGAGCAGTTCTTC
CDR3aa: CASSLIGEQFF

v_gene: TRBV2
abundance: NA
len: 13
j_gene: TRBJ1-3
d_gene: NA
CDR3nt: TGTGCCAGCAGTACAATCAACGGAAACACCATATATTTT
CDR3aa: CASSTINGNTIYF

v_gene: TRBV5-1
abundance: NA
len: 17
j_gene: TRBJ2-5
d_gene: TRBD1
CDR3nt: TGCGCCAGCAGCTTTTTGACAGGGGGAAAAGGCAGGGAGACCCAGTACTTC
CDR3aa: CASSFLTGGKGRETQYF

v_gene: TRBV5-1
abundance: NA
len: 13
j_gene: TRBJ1-3
d_gene: NA
CDR3nt: TGCGCCAGCACCCGGGGCTCTGGAAACACCATATATTTT
CDR3aa: CASTRGSGNTIYF

v_gene: TRBV28
abundance: NA
len: 15
j_gene: TRBJ2-5
d_gene: NA
CDR3nt: TGTGCCAGCAGTTTGGTTAGGCGGTTCCAAGAGACCCAGTACTTC
CDR3aa: CASSLVRRFQETQYF

v_gene: TRBV19
abundance: NA
len: 15
j_gene: TRBJ1-5
d_gene: NA
CDR3nt: TGTGCCAGTAGTATAGATTGGGGGCAGGATCAGCCCCAGCATTTT
CDR3aa: CASSIDWGQDQPQHF

v_gene: TRBV11-2
abundance: NA
len: 13
j_gene: TRBJ1-1
d_gene: NA
CDR3nt: TGTGCCAGCAGCTACCCCGCCCGGACTGAAGCTTTCTTT
CDR3aa: CASSYPARTEAFF

v_gene: TRBV7-8
abundance: few
len: 16
j_gene: TRBJ1-5
d_gene: TRBD1
CDR3nt: TGTGCCAGCAGCGTAATCCCGGGACAGGGAAATCAGCCCCAGCATTTT
CDR3aa: CASSVIPGQGNQPQHF

v_gene: TRBV25-1
abundance: NA
len: 13
j_gene: TRBJ1-1
d_gene: NA
CDR3nt: TGTGCCAGCAGGGACAGCCCCGGGGCTGAAGCTTTCTTT
CDR3aa: CASRDSPGAEAFF

v_gene: TRBV19
abundance: NA
len: 13
j_gene: TRBJ1-5
d_gene: NA
CDR3nt: TGTGCCAGTATCGGGAATTTGAATCAGCCCCAGCATTTT
CDR3aa: CASIGNLNQPQHF

v_gene: TRBV5-6
abundance: NA
len: 16
j_gene: TRBJ1-1
d_gene: NA
CDR3nt: TGTGCCAGCAGCGCCGGCAGGGCGAAAGGGGACACTGAAGCTTTCTTT
CDR3aa: CASSAGRAKGDTEAFF

v_gene: TRBV5-1
abundance: NA
len: 13
j_gene: TRBJ2-7
d_gene: NA
CDR3nt: TGCGCCAGCAGCTTACAGGTTTCCTACGAGCAGTACTTC
CDR3aa: CASSLQVSYEQYF

v_gene: TRBV5-8
abundance: NA
len: 14
j_gene: TRBJ2-5
d_gene: NA
CDR3nt: TGTGCCAGCAGCTTGGAATTCGGGGGAGAGACCCAGTACTTC
CDR3aa: CASSLEFGGETQYF

v_gene: TRBV5-1
abundance: NA
len: 14
j_gene: TRBJ1-4
d_gene: TRBD1
CDR3nt: TGCGCCAGCAGCTTTGGCAGGGGGGATGAAAAACTGTTTTTT
CDR3aa: CASSFGRGDEKLFF

v_gene: TRBV5-1
abundance: NA
len: 14
j_gene: TRBJ2-7
d_gene: NA
CDR3nt: TGCGCCAGCAGCTTGGTCGCCGGCTCCTACGAGCAGTACTTC
CDR3aa: CASSLVAGSYEQYF

v_gene: TRBV4-2
abundance: NA
len: 16
j_gene: TRBJ2-2
d_gene: TRBD1
CDR3nt: TGTGCCAGCAAGGGGGCAGGGGAGTTGTCCACCGGGGAGCTGTTTTTT
CDR3aa: CASKGAGELSTGELFF

v_gene: TRBV27
abundance: NA
len: 15
j_gene: TRBJ1-5
d_gene: NA
CDR3nt: TGTGCCAGCAGTTCCCCGTCGGGTAGCAATCAGCCCCAGCATTTT
CDR3aa: CASSSPSGSNQPQHF

v_gene: TRBV5-1
abundance: NA
len: 14
j_gene: TRBJ2-5
d_gene: NA
CDR3nt: TGCGCCAGCAGCTTGTCGTCAGGGGAAGAGACCCAGTACTTC
CDR3aa: CASSLSSGEETQYF

v_gene: TRBV3-1/TRBV3-2
abundance: NA
len: 15
j_gene: TRBJ1-5
d_gene: NA
CDR3nt: TGTGCCAGCAGCCTAGCTTTAGGGGGCAATCAGCCCCAGCATTTT
CDR3aa: CASSLALGGNQPQHF

v_gene: TRBV3-1/TRBV3-2
abundance: NA
len: 13
j_gene: TRBJ2-2
d_gene: NA
CDR3nt: TGTGCCAGCAGCCAAGTATTTTCCGGGGAGCTGTTTTTT
CDR3aa: CASSQVFSGELFF

v_gene: TRBV5-5
abundance: NA
len: 13
j_gene: TRBJ1-2
d_gene: TRBD1
CDR3nt: TGTGCCAGCAGGGGACAGGAGATGGGGGGCTACACCTTC
CDR3aa: CASRGQEMGGYTF

v_gene: TRBV28
abundance: NA
len: 13
j_gene: TRBJ1-1
d_gene: NA
CDR3nt: TGTGCCAGCAGTCTTACGAGGAACACTGAAGCTTTCTTT
CDR3aa: CASSLTRNTEAFF

v_gene: TRBV5-1
abundance: NA
len: 14
j_gene: TRBJ2-2
d_gene: NA
CDR3nt: TGCGCCAGCAGCCCACGACAGAACACCGGGGAGCTGTTTTTT
CDR3aa: CASSPRQNTGELFF

v_gene: TRBV7-9
abundance: NA
len: 15
j_gene: TRBJ2-2
d_gene: TRBD1
CDR3nt: TGTGCCAGCAGCCGCAAGGGGGCCGCCACCGGGGAGCTGTTTTTT
CDR3aa: CASSRKGAATGELFF